This is a list of T cell receptor beta chains from one sample in a study of metastatic and nonmetastatic thyroid tumors. TCRdb re-called the PCR reads via MiXCR. Seen here are 15,000 to 20,000 clones, roughly 36% observed once, and the top ten hold about a sixth. Sequencing was done on a sample of tumor tissue. The receptors shown here come from a female donor with papillary thyroid cancer or a benign thyroid nodule (not recorded which). Some clones in this sample may be carry-over from other donors' samples. Both conserved end residues are part of each CDR3. The D gene is left open where the match is weak.

>NA|TRBJ2-7|TRBV30
CAWVGSSYEQYF
>NA|TRBJ1-5|TRBV27
CASVDWGSGTGQPQHF
>TRBD1|TRBJ1-6|TRBV5-1
CASSLGDRGGRSPLHF
>TRBD2|TRBJ2-7|TRBV7-9
CASSLLAGNYEQYF
>NA|TRBJ1-2|TRBV6-1
CASSVTGTLNYGYTF
>TRBD2|TRBJ2-5|TRBV11-3
CASSLERERQETQYF
>NA|TRBJ2-1|TRBV5-6
CASSLGGSAHNEQFF
>TRBD2|TRBJ2-1|TRBV2
CASSEVRRLAGVSYNEQFF
>TRBD1|TRBJ1-1|TRBV20-1
CSASKSGTGSHTEAFF
>TRBD2|TRBJ2-1|TRBV7-3
CASSPSSGGLGEHFF
>NA|TRBJ2-3|TRBV11-2
CASSLDLQGIWGSTDTQYF
>TRBD1|TRBJ2-7|TRBV6-1
CASRDRGYEQYF
>TRBD2|TRBJ2-3|TRBV6-6
CASSSWTSRTDTQYF
>NA|TRBJ1-2|TRBV28
CASSPNLQGGYGYTF
>TRBD2|TRBJ2-7|TRBV6-1
CASSPEAGGRGEQYF
>NA|TRBJ2-7|TRBV6-1
CASGRGRFYEQYF
>NA|TRBJ2-2|TRBV4-1
CASSPRGTTGELFF
>TRBD1|TRBJ2-7|TRBV11-2
CASSVQGIAYEQYF